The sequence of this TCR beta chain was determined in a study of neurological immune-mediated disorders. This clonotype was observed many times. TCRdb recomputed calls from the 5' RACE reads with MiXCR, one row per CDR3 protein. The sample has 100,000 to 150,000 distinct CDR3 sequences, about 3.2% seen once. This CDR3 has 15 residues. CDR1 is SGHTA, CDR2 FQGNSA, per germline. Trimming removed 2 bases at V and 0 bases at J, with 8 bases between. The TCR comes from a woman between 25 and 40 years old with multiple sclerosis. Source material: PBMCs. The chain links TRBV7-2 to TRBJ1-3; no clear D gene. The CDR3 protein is CASSLNQASGNTIYF. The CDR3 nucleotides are TGTGCCAGCAGCTTAAATCAGGCCTCTGGAAACACCATATATTTT.